The 9 T cell receptor beta chains below were found in one sample sequenced in a study of cytomegalovirus exposure and HLA in healthy donors (dated by TCRdb to about 2017). Receptor libraries were prepared by the immunoSEQ multiplex PCR assay. The multiplex PCR relied on a mix of 60 forward primers for TCR Vbeta segments and 13 reverse primers for TCR Jbeta segments. TCRdb obtained this table from immuneACCESS and retained in-frame rearrangements with V and J assigned. These tables miss some clones; where compared with another copy, unresolved V genes account for less than half of the shortfall, and the remainder is unexplained. The sample profile shows 92,000 or so clones; approximately 64% of them were found once. The top ten clones comprise about 22% of the sample. Source material: PBMCs. The receptors stem from a woman aged 45-65 years in good health and CMV-seropositive.

This chain connects TRBV7-3 to TRBJ1-1; D is possibly TRBD1 (5 bases). Per germline, CDR1 SGHTA and CDR2 FQGTGA. The CDR3 sequence is 13 residues long. V lost 5 bases and J 6 bases, leaving 13 bases between the germline ends. This chain's CDR3 is CASSTTPGAEAFF. The CDR3 DNA is TGTGCCAGCAGCACCACCCCGGGGGCTGAAGCTTTCTTT.

The genes are TRBV7-2 and TRBJ2-7, with 9 positions matching TRBD2. Germline CDR1 and CDR2: SGHTA and FQGNSA. The CDR3 has 16 residues. V lost 3 bases to trimming and J lost 4 bases; unmatched junction nucleotides: 10. The CDR3 nucleotides are TGTGCCAGCAGCTTTAGCATAGCGGGGGCCCCTTACGAGCAGTACTTC. Encoded protein: CASSFSIAGAPYEQYF.

In this sample, this clone turned up once. The chain uses TRBV7-9 and TRBJ1-2; D gene unclear. Trimming removed 4 bases at V and 3 bases at J, with 6 bases between. There are 12 residues in the CDR3. Germline values: CDR1 SEHNR, CDR2 FQNEAQ (reference sequence). The CDR3 loop reads CASSSTYYGYTF. In DNA form, the CDR3 reads TGTGCCAGCAGCTCGACATACTATGGCTACACCTTC.

CDR3 residues: CASSSPRDRSRYNPQHF. CDR3 DNA sequence: TGTGCCAGCAGTTCCCCCCGGGACAGGTCGCGTTATAATCCCCAGCATTTT. The rearrangement joins TRBV6-9 to TRBJ1-5, with 8 bases lining up with TRBD1. The junction had 18 bases not matched to a gene; V was cut back by 4 bases and J by 10 bases. The CDR3 length is 17 residues. From germline, CDR1 is MNHGY and CDR2 SVAAGI.

This chain joins TRBV19 and TRBJ1-3, with 8 nucleotides matching TRBD1. Losses at the gene ends were 4 bases for V and 1 base for J; bases not matched to a gene: 3. CDR3 length: 15 amino acids. Germline CDR1 is LNHDA and CDR2 is SQIVND (reference sequence). CDR3 loop: CASSTRTGSGNTIYF. Here the CDR3 DNA reads TGTGCCAGTAGTACAAGGACAGGGTCTGGAAACACCATATATTTT. Complete variable domain (other parts from reference TRBV19 and TRBJ1-3): DGGITQSPKYLFRKEGQNVTLSCEQNLNHDAMYWYRQDPGQGLRLIYYSQIVNDFQKGDIAEGYSVSREKKESFPLTVTSAQKNPTAFYLCASSTRTGSGNTIYFGEGSWLTVV.

The rearrangement uses TRBV4-3 and TRBJ1-6, with 11 bases identical to TRBD1. CDR1 is LGHNA, CDR2 YSLEER, per germline. This CDR3 comprises 18 residues. The V and J ends lost 0 bases and 5 bases, in that order; junction bases with no gene match: 6. The CDR3 nucleotides are TGCGCCAGCAGCCAAGATACGGGACAGGGGGTACATAATTCACCCCTCCACTTT. Translating it yields CASSQDTGQGVHNSPLHF.

The genes are TRBV28 and TRBJ1-4; the match to TRBD1 covers 10 bases. V was clipped by 6 bases and J by 6 bases; unmatched bases: 7. This CDR3 region has 15 residues. CDR1 is MDHEN, CDR2 SYDVKM, per germline. CDR3 sequence reads: CASRSVGTGDEKLFF. In nucleotides, the CDR3 is TGTGCCAGCAGGAGCGTGGGGACAGGGGATGAAAAACTGTTTTTT.

This rearrangement joins TRBV6-5 to TRBJ2-7; D might be TRBD2 (6 bases). Germline loops: CDR1 MNHEY, CDR2 SVGAGI. The CDR3 runs 15 residues. V lost 2 bases and J lost 3, with 14 bases in between. CDR3 region: CASSYPNRGLYEQYF. In nucleotides, the CDR3 is TGTGCCAGCAGTTACCCGAACCGGGGACTCTACGAGCAGTACTTC.

This clone was picked up a small number of times. V and J are TRBV7-2 and TRBJ1-1; a possible D gene is TRBD1 (5 bases). V gave up 3 bases and J gave up 6 bases, with 11 bases separating them. The CDR3 is made up of 13 amino acids. Per the germline V gene, CDR1 is SGHTA and CDR2 is FQGNSA. CDR3 DNA sequence: TGTGCCAGCAGCTTCAGGGTAAGTTCTGAAGCTTTCTTT. Its protein product is CASSFRVSSEAFF.